These 13 T cell receptor beta chains originate from one sample sequenced in a study of low-dose radiotherapy and immunotherapy resistance in tumors. Covering alpha and beta chains, TRAV- and TRBV-specific primers were used for the first-strand cDNA. The PCR that amplified TCRs ran for around 20 cycles, relying on a constant-region primer and a V-primer adapter. TCRdb recomputed calls from the reads with MiXCR, one row per CDR3 protein. The repertoire holds about 11,000 distinct CDR3 sequences, 51% seen once, with roughly 7.3% in the top ten. Source of these receptors: a human donor with advanced metastatic prostate, ovarian, gallbladder or colorectal cancer (not recorded which). This table probably holds off-target reads from a library built for another chain.

The chain recombines TRBV5-1 with TRBJ2-1, with TRBD2 identical over 10 bases. The J segment lost 2 bases and the V segment lost 7 bases, leaving 3 bases of the junction unmatched. The CDR3 extends over 14 amino acids. Germline values: CDR1 SGHRS, CDR2 YFSETQ. CDR3 protein: CASVAGGTYNEQFF. In nucleotides, the CDR3 is TGCGCCAGCGTAGCGGGGGGTACCTACAATGAGCAGTTCTTC.

The gene calls are TRBV6-8 and TRBJ2-1; no definite D call. Trimming shortened V by 6 bases and J by 6 bases, and 9 bases separated the two germline ends. Germline V lookup: CDR1 MNHGY, CDR2 SAAAGT. CDR3 length: 12 residues. The CDR3 nucleotides are TGTGCCAGCAGGTACGGGCCCAATGAGCAGTTCTTC. Its protein product is CASRYGPNEQFF.

This clonotype has more than one count but fewer than ten. The gene calls are TRBV20-1 and TRBJ2-1; 9 positions match TRBD2. CDR1 and CDR2 (germline): DFQATT, SNEGSKA (reference sequence). Unmatched junction bases numbered 5, after V lost 1 base and J lost 4 bases. The CDR3 length is 15 residues. CDR3 sequence: CSARASGGRYNEQFF. Here the CDR3 DNA reads TGCAGTGCTAGAGCAAGCGGGGGGCGTTACAATGAGCAGTTCTTC.

The chain links TRBV9 to TRBJ1-1, with D perhaps matching TRBD1 (6 bases). The CDR3 consists of 16 residues. CDR1 and CDR2 (germline): SGDLS, YYNGEE. Deletions cut 0 bases from V and 4 bases from J, with 16 bases between. CDR3 protein: CASSVDTGGAGTEAFF. CDR3 sequence (DNA): TGTGCCAGCAGCGTAGACACGGGGGGGGCAGGCACTGAAGCTTTCTTT.

This clonotype came up once. V gene TRBV6-6 combines with J gene TRBJ2-1, with TRBD1 as a possible D gene (5 bases). V shed 5 bases and J shed 3 bases, with 8 bases lying between them. Germline V lookup: CDR1 MNHNY, CDR2 SVGAGI (reference sequence). The CDR3 is made up of 13 amino acids. CDR3 nucleotides: TGTGCCAGCAGTCGTGACAGCTACAATGAGCAGTTCTTC. Its protein is CASSRDSYNEQFF.

This clonotype occurred a few times. The chain uses TRBV28 and TRBJ1-1; a possible D gene is TRBD1 (5 bases). There are 14 residues in the CDR3. Per the germline V gene, CDR1 is MDHEN and CDR2 is SYDVKM. With 7 bases removed from V and 5 bases from J, the gap between germline ends came to 17 bases. CDR3 sequence reads: CASTRVSGGTEAFF. The CDR3 DNA sequence: TGTGCCAGCACCCGGGTCTCTGGGGGGACTGAAGCTTTCTTT.

The V call is TRBV5-5, the J call TRBJ1-1; D is perhaps TRBD1 (6 bases). The V end lost 4 bases, the J end lost 8 bases, and 24 bases lay between the germline ends. Germline V CDR1 and CDR2: SGHKS, YYEKEE (reference sequence). CDR3 size: 16 residues. The CDR3 nucleotides are TGTGCCAGCAGCCCCGACCAGAGGCTGGGGGGCTCCGAAGCTTTCTTT. It is translated as CASSPDQRLGGSEAFF.

The CDR3 protein is CASSLQQNSPLHF. In nucleotides, the CDR3 is TGTGCCAGCTCGCTCCAGCAGAATTCACCCCTCCACTTT. The chain is built from TRBV18 and TRBJ1-6; no firm D call. The CDR3 runs to 13 residues. Germline V lookup: CDR1 KGHSH, CDR2 LQKENI. V was shortened by 6 bases and J by 7 bases, with 10 bases between the two germline ends.

Only a few counts were recorded for this clonotype. The chain recombines TRBV5-1 with TRBJ1-2; tentatively, D is TRBD1 (5 bases). This CDR3 region has 15 residues. In germline, CDR1 is SGHRS, CDR2 YFSETQ. The germline V and J ends were trimmed by 1 base and 4 bases, with 14 bases remaining between them. This chain's CDR3 is CASSLSGTEVYGYTF. CDR3 nucleotide sequence: TGCGCCAGCAGCTTGTCCGGGACCGAAGTCTATGGCTACACCTTC.

The chain links TRBV7-6 to TRBJ2-7, with 8 bases lining up with TRBD1. V dropped 4 bases and J dropped 7; count of bases not matched to a gene: 9. This CDR3 region has 14 residues. The germline gives CDR1 SGHVS, CDR2 FNYEAQ. The CDR3 here is CASSWDRQLGEQYF. For the CDR3, the DNA is TGTGCCAGCAGCTGGGACAGGCAGCTAGGGGAGCAGTACTTC.

In regard to this clonotype: The junction departs from the called germline gene at one end, perhaps through a read error. The chain carries TRBV2 and TRBJ2-7, with D hard to call. Germline V CDR1 and CDR2: SNHLY, FYNNEI. This CDR3 contains 12 residues. The CDR3 here is CASREGSYEQYF. The CDR3 coding sequence is TGTGCCAGCAGAGAAGGATCCTACGAGCAGTACTTC.

The J gene is TRBJ2-1, the V gene TRBV21-1; the table assigns TRBD2, which was not confirmed against the DNA. TRBV21-1 is described as a pseudogene. There are 21 residues in the CDR3. DNA of the CDR3: TGTGCCAGCAGCAAATTGCCGGCTACGGGGCTATGCGGGTCGTCCTACAATGAGCAGTTCTTC. It yields the protein CASSKLPATGLCGSSYNEQFF.

The rearrangement joins TRBV12-3 or TRBV12-4 to TRBJ1-1, with a tentative D call TRBD1 (5 bases). The CDR3 length is 12 residues. V was trimmed by 10 bases and J by 0 bases, leaving 9 bases between them. The CDR3 nucleotides are TGTGCCATCAGGGTCATGAACACTGAAGCTTTCTTT. Its translation is CAIRVMNTEAFF.